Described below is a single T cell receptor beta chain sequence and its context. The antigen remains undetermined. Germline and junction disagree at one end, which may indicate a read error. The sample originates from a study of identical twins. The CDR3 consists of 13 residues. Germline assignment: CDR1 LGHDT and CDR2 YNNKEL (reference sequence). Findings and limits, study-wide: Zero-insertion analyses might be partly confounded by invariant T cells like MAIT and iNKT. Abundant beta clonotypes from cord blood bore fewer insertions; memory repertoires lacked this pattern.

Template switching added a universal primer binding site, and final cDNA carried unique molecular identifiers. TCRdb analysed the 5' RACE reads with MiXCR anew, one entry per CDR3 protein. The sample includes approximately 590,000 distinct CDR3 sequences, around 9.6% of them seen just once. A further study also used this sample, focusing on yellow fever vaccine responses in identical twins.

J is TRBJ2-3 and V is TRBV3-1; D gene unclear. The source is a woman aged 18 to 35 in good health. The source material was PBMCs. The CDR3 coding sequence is TGTGCTAGCAGCCAAGTTGTCGCAGATACGCAGTATTTT. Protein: CASSQVVADTQYF.